Reported below is one T cell receptor beta chain. The authors' processing: Estimation of nucleated cell counts was performed using reference gene primer amplification. TCRdb's copy holds only in-frame clones and misses some; the assay was immunoSEQ multiplex PCR. That table furnishes V, J and clone size, whereas the DNA furnished D and trimming. This repertoire shows some 250,000 clones, approximately 84% found once; its top ten account for approximately 7.2%. This specimen belongs to a study of blood T cell repertoires in COVID-19. Study at large: Collection of acute and convalescent COVID-19 samples took place in the United States, Italy and Spain. Nucleic acid was either cDNA or gDNA, and it came from T cells, B-cell-depleted T cells, or PBMCs.

CDR1 is GTSNPN, CDR2 SVGIG, per germline (reference sequence). The CDR3 is made up of 15 amino acids. Trimming at V came to 3 bases and at J to 0 bases, leaving 7 bases not matched to a gene. Sequences were obtained from peripheral blood. This rearrangement joins TRBV30 to TRBJ1-2, with TRBD1 identical over 7 bases. The receptor comes from a woman aged 80 or over with acute or convalescent COVID-19. For the CDR3, the DNA is TGTGCCTGGAGGGCGGACAGGTTTGCTAACTATGGCTACACCTTC. Translation: CAWRADRFANYGYTF.